The 28 T cell receptor beta chains reported below all come from one sample, sequenced in a study of cytomegalovirus exposure and HLA in healthy donors. Generated by immunoSEQ multiplex PCR, the TCRdb table keeps only in-frame clones and is missing some. The data hold about 160,000 clones, with 80% to 90% observed a single time. The sequencing input was PBMCs. The source is a woman aged 25 to 39 in good health and CMV-seronegative.

The chain employs TRBV28 and TRBJ1-5; D is uncertain. The CDR3 extends over 14 amino acids. Germline V gene lookup returns CDR1 MDHEN and CDR2 SYDVKM. V gave up 7 bases and J gave up 4 bases, with 14 bases separating them. The chain's CDR3 is CASTLFGLNQPQHF. As DNA, the CDR3 is TGTGCCAGCACCCTGTTTGGGTTAAATCAGCCCCAGCATTTT. The variable domain in full, completed from reference TRBV28 and TRBJ1-5, reads DVKVTQSSRYLVKRTGEKVFLECVQDMDHENMFWYRQDPGLGLRLIYFSYDVKMKEKGDIPEGYSVSREKKERFSLILESASTNQTSMYLCASTLFGLNQPQHFGDGTRLSIL.

This clone has a single count. As DNA, the CDR3 is TGTGCCAGCAGCTTAGGGGACGGGCTCGGAGATACGCAGTATTTT. This encodes CASSLGDGLGDTQYF. The chain combines TRBV11-3 with TRBJ2-3; D possibly matches TRBD1 or TRBD2 (5 bases each). The length of the CDR3 is 15 residues. With 1 base removed from V and 5 bases from J, the gap between germline ends came to 13 bases. Germline CDR1 is SGHNT and CDR2 is YENEEA.

In regard to this clone: At the DNA level, this CDR3 is encoded by other sequences in the same sample as well. The CDR3 region is CASRRTATNEKLFF. The DNA for the CDR3 is TGTGCCAGCAGACGGACAGCAACTAATGAAAAACTGTTTTTT. The chain employs TRBV27 and TRBJ1-4; tentative D call: TRBD1 (6 bases). CDR3 length: 14 amino acids. Trimming stripped 6 bases from V and 0 bases from J, with 8 bases between. The V gene's germline CDR1 is MNHEY and CDR2 SMNVEV (reference sequence). Complete variable domain (other parts from reference TRBV27 and TRBJ1-4): EAQVTQNPRYLITVTGKKLTVTCSQNMNHEYMSWYRQDPGLGLRQIYYSMNVEVTDKGDVPEGYKVSRKEKRNFPLILESPSPNQTSLYFCASRRTATNEKLFFGSGTQLSVL.

This chain uses TRBV7-6 with TRBJ1-6; the D is unclear. The CDR3 length is 13 residues. In germline, CDR1 is SGHVS, CDR2 FNYEAQ. V was cut by 2 bases and J by 5 bases, with 4 bases left in between. The CDR3 protein is CASSLLDNSPLHF. The CDR3, as DNA: TGTGCCAGCAGCTTACTCGATAATTCACCCCTCCACTTT.

The chain joins TRBV5-4 to TRBJ2-1, with 9 bases fitting TRBD2. Trimming at V came to 0 bases and at J to 5 bases, leaving 3 bases not matched to a gene. This CDR3 region has 15 residues. Germline values: CDR1 SGHNT, CDR2 YYREEE (reference sequence). The DNA for the CDR3 is TGTGCCAGCAGCTTGGTAGCGGGAGCTAACAATGAGCAGTTCTTC. This codes for CASSLVAGANNEQFF.

A single count supports this clone. This sequence joins TRBV9 and TRBJ2-5; tentatively, D is TRBD2 (6 bases). V lost 0 bases and J 0 bases, leaving 12 bases between the germline ends. The CDR3 contains 16 residues. Germline V gives CDR1 SGDLS, CDR2 YYNGEE. The CDR3 spells CASSVASGLNQETQYF. In nucleotides, the CDR3 is TGTGCCAGCAGCGTAGCCTCGGGACTTAACCAAGAGACCCAGTACTTC.

V gene TRBV29-1 combines with J gene TRBJ1-1; D possibly corresponds to TRBD1 (6 bases). The germline gives CDR1 SQVTM, CDR2 ANQGSEA. Deletions cut 5 bases from V and 8 bases from J, with 12 bases between. CDR3 length: 11 residues. CDR3 nucleotides: TGCAGCGTTACGAAGGACAGAGAAGCTTTCTTT. Its translation is CSVTKDREAFF. Looking up the rest from reference TRBV29-1 and TRBJ1-1 gives the full variable domain: SAVISQKPSRDICQRGTSLTIQCQVDSQVTMMFWYRQQPGQSLTLIATANQGSEATYESGFVIDKFPISRPNLTFSTLTVSNMSPEDSSIYLCSVTKDREAFFGQGTRLTVV.

The chain carries TRBV19 and TRBJ2-3; no reliable D call. V lost 3 bases to trimming and J lost 0 bases, with 7 bases between them. This CDR3 contains 14 residues. The germline CDR1 and CDR2 sequences are LNHDA and SQIVND (reference sequence). DNA for the CDR3: TGTGCCAGTAGTATGAAAGTTAGCACAGATACGCAGTATTTT. Its protein product is CASSMKVSTDTQYF.

The chain has TRBV27 and TRBJ2-3; D gene uncertain. The CDR3 runs 14 residues. V was shortened by 5 bases and J by 0 bases, with 9 bases between the two germline ends. Germline assignment: CDR1 MNHEY and CDR2 SMNVEV (reference sequence). The CDR3 sequence: CASSTQDSTDTQYF. The CDR3 DNA is TGTGCCAGCAGTACTCAGGATAGCACAGATACGCAGTATTTT.

This chain links TRBV2 with TRBJ2-7; TRBD2 agrees at 11 bases. The J segment lost 0 bases and the V segment lost 6 bases, leaving 7 bases of the junction unmatched. The CDR3 extends over 16 amino acids. CDR1 SNHLY and CDR2 FYNNEI come from the germline V gene. The DNA of the CDR3 is TGTGCCAGCAGCGACCTAGCGGGGGGAATCTCCTACGAGCAGTACTTC. This translates into CASSDLAGGISYEQYF.

In its sample, this clone was seen once. V is TRBV2 and J is TRBJ2-2; 13 bases are a match to TRBD2. The CDR3 loop spans 15 amino acids. J lost 6 bases, V lost 4 bases, and 2 bases had no gene match. Germline CDR1 SNHLY, CDR2 FYNNEI. In DNA, the CDR3 is TGTGCCAGCAGTGGGACTAGCGGGAGTTCCGGGGAGCTGTTTTTT. This sequence encodes CASSGTSGSSGELFF.

This clone was observed once. The chain employs TRBV29-1 and TRBJ2-5; D unclear. CDR1 is SQVTM, CDR2 ANQGSEA, per germline. The V gene lost 2 bases and the J gene lost 7 bases, with 11 bases spanning the gap. This CDR3 has 12 residues. The CDR3 sequence is CSVELSGATQYF. The CDR3 DNA sequence: TGCAGCGTTGAACTTAGTGGTGCGACCCAGTACTTC.

The chain carries TRBV5-4 and TRBJ2-1; 9 positions match TRBD2. The trim removed 4 bases at V and 1 base at J, leaving 3 bases unmatched. CDR1 and CDR2 (germline): SGHNT, YYREEE (reference sequence). The length of the CDR3 is 15 residues. The chain's CDR3 is CASSISGSSYNEQFF. The CDR3 DNA reads as TGTGCCAGCAGCATTAGCGGGAGTTCCTACAATGAGCAGTTCTTC.

The chain employs TRBV9 and TRBJ1-1; D possibly corresponds to TRBD1 (5 bases). V lost 1 base and J 7 bases, leaving 11 bases between the germline ends. The CDR3 totals 13 residues. Per germline, CDR1 SGDLS and CDR2 YYNGEE. CDR3 bases: TGTGCCAGCAGCGTACAGGGTTTTGGTGAAGCTTTCTTT. It translates to CASSVQGFGEAFF.

The chain uses TRBV28 and TRBJ1-1; D is unclear. The CDR3 runs to 11 residues. Germline V gene data show CDR1 as MDHEN and CDR2 as SYDVKM. Trimming took 7 bases from V and 2 from J, leaving 5 bases between them. DNA of the CDR3: TGTGCCAGCACTACAAACACTGAAGCTTTCTTT. Translated, it gives CASTTNTEAFF.

This chain connects TRBV2 to TRBJ2-5, with 7 nucleotides matching TRBD2. The V and J ends lost 6 bases and 5 bases, in that order; junction bases with no gene match: 12. Per germline, CDR1 SNHLY and CDR2 FYNNEI. The CDR3 is 15 amino acids. In DNA form, the CDR3 reads TGTGCCAGCAGCAGACGAGCGGGACTTCCCGAGACCCAGTACTTC. Translating gives CASSRRAGLPETQYF. The whole variable domain, remainder taken from reference TRBV2 and TRBJ2-5, is EPEVTQTPSHQVTQMGQEVILRCVPISNHLYFYWYRQILGQKVEFLVSFYNNEISEKSEIFDDQFSVERPDGSNFTLKIRSTKLEDSAMYFCASSRRAGLPETQYFGPGTRLLVL.

In this sample, this clone turned up a few times. The chain combines TRBV2 with TRBJ1-1; the D is unclear. This CDR3 is built from 12 residues. Germline CDR1 and CDR2: SNHLY and FYNNEI. Trimming removed 5 bases at V and 8 bases at J, with 12 bases between. This CDR3 reads CASSIGGEEAFF. The DNA for the CDR3 is TGTGCCAGCAGTATTGGAGGAGAGGAAGCTTTCTTT.

V is TRBV27 and J is TRBJ2-2; weak D call: TRBD1 (5 bases). The V gene's germline CDR1 is MNHEY and CDR2 SMNVEV (reference sequence). This CDR3 is 16 amino acids long. V lost 8 bases and J 3 bases, leaving 19 bases between the germline ends. In DNA form, the CDR3 reads TGTGCCAGCTGCCCCCAGGGAAATCTCCACACCGGGGAGCTGTTTTTT. Protein product: CASCPQGNLHTGELFF.

V is TRBV2 and J is TRBJ2-2; the match to TRBD2 covers 8 bases. Looked up from germline, CDR1 is SNHLY and CDR2 is FYNNEI. CDR3 size: 17 residues. V was pared by 8 bases and J by 6 bases, with 17 bases of the junction left unmatched. CDR3 in amino acids: CASVGGGGTRKPGELFF. In nucleotides, the CDR3 is TGTGCCAGCGTCGGGGGGGGCGGGACTCGAAAGCCCGGGGAGCTGTTTTTT.

The chain has TRBV4-2 and TRBJ2-7; 9 bases map to TRBD1. The V gene's germline CDR1 is LGHNA and CDR2 YNFKEQ. With 3 bases clipped from V and 2 bases from J, the junction kept 2 bases outside the gene matches. The CDR3 has 14 amino acids. The DNA of the CDR3 is TGTGCCAGCAGCCAGGGACAGGGTGCCTACGAGCAGTACTTC. Protein sequence: CASSQGQGAYEQYF.

This clone has a count of ten or more. The chain combines TRBV28 with TRBJ1-5; D not resolved. With 3 bases removed from V and 0 bases from J, the gap between germline ends came to 15 bases. The germline gives CDR1 MDHEN, CDR2 SYDVKM. This CDR3 comprises 17 residues. The CDR3 here is CASSFWAVRTSNQPQHF. CDR3 nucleotide sequence: TGTGCCAGCAGTTTCTGGGCAGTCCGGACTAGCAATCAGCCCCAGCATTTT.

This clone was seen a few times. The chain recombines TRBV9 with TRBJ2-3; 10 nucleotides match TRBD1. V lost 2 bases to trimming and J lost 2 bases; unmatched junction nucleotides: 2. The CDR3 totals 15 residues. Germline V gives CDR1 SGDLS, CDR2 YYNGEE. CDR3 sequence reads: CASSVRQGATDTQYF. The DNA for the CDR3 is TGTGCCAGCAGCGTCAGACAGGGGGCCACAGATACGCAGTATTTT. Complete variable domain (other parts from reference TRBV9 and TRBJ2-3): DSGVTQTPKHLITATGQRVTLRCSPRSGDLSVYWYQQSLDQGLQFLIQYYNGEERAKGNILERFSAQQFPDLHSELNLSSLELGDSALYFCASSVRQGATDTQYFGPGTRLTVL.

The rearrangement joins TRBV7-9 to TRBJ1-2, with 9 bases aligning to TRBD1. This CDR3 comprises 17 residues. Trimming removed 4 bases from V and 5 bases from J; junction bases left unmatched: 14. CDR1 is SEHNR, CDR2 FQNEAQ, per germline (reference sequence). CDR3 residues: CASSSSAGTGLGYGYTF. Here the CDR3 DNA reads TGTGCCAGCAGCTCTTCCGCCGGGACAGGGCTTGGGTATGGCTACACCTTC.

The gene calls are TRBV9 and TRBJ2-1; D gene unclear. CDR1 and CDR2 (germline): SGDLS, YYNGEE. The CDR3 totals 14 residues. Trimming removed 7 bases at V and 1 base at J, with 12 bases between. CDR3 region: CASGPGRSYNEQFF. CDR3 nucleotides: TGTGCCAGCGGCCCCGGTAGGTCCTACAATGAGCAGTTCTTC.

The chain has TRBV6-9 and TRBJ2-7; 7 bases map to TRBD1. The CDR3 length is 15 residues. Germline lookup yields CDR1 MNHGY and CDR2 SVAAGI. J gave up 4 bases and V 3 bases, and 9 bases lay outside the gene matches. CDR3 nucleotide sequence: TGTGCCAGCAGTTACAACAGGGGCTCCCCTTACGAGCAGTACTTC. Its translation: CASSYNRGSPYEQYF.

The chain combines TRBV7-8 with TRBJ2-5, with unresolved D. This CDR3 contains 12 residues. V was pared by 3 bases and J by 2 bases, with 4 bases between. CDR1 and CDR2 (germline): SGHVS, FQNEAQ. The CDR3 bases are TGTGCCAGCAGCTTTCCACAAGAGACCCAGTACTTC. As protein: CASSFPQETQYF.

The rearrangement uses TRBV10-3 and TRBJ2-5, with 13 bases fitting TRBD2. Germline CDR1 and CDR2: ENHRY and SYGVKD. The CDR3 totals 14 residues. Germline trimming cut 9 bases from V and 2 bases from J; bases unmatched to any gene: 3. CDR3 sequence: CAILLAGGQETQYF. The CDR3 bases are TGTGCCATTTTACTAGCGGGAGGGCAAGAGACCCAGTACTTC.

This clone appeared once. In DNA form, the CDR3 reads TGTGCCATCAGTGAGGGGTCTAACTATGGCTACACCTTC. Protein: CAISEGSNYGYTF. The chain carries TRBV10-3 and TRBJ1-2; D gene unclear. Per germline, CDR1 ENHRY and CDR2 SYGVKD. Trimming left V 2 bases short and J 0 bases short, with 4 bases between. The CDR3 is 13 residues long.